The rows below give T cell receptor beta chains drawn from one sample of a study of OX40 agonist ivuxolimab in advanced cancers. Only in-frame clones appear in the TCRdb table, and some are missing; sequencing was by immunoSEQ multiplex PCR. The table includes around 94,000 clones, around 91% detected once. Material: CD4+ or CD8+ T cells sorted from blood, obtained in a trial of the OX40 agonist ivuxolimab. The receptors here all came from an adult with an advanced solid tumor such as melanoma, head and neck, liver or kidney cancer. The CDR3 runs from the conserved cysteine through the conserved F or W. Each record gives: D gene, clone size, J gene, V gene, CDR3 DNA, CDR3 protein. D genes are given only for firm matches. Only some rows state a clone size, as once, few, many or a class for expanded clones.

D: TRBD1
size: NA
J: TRBJ1-6
V: TRBV19
DNA: TGTGCCAGTAACCCACAGACAGGGACACCGTCCTCACCCCTCCACTTT
CDR3: CASNPQTGTPSSPLHF

D: TRBD1
size: NA
J: TRBJ2-1
V: TRBV30
DNA: TGTACCTGGAGTGACCGACAGGGCTGGTACAATGAGCAGTTCTTC
CDR3: CTWSDRQGWYNEQFF

D: NA
size: few
J: TRBJ2-7
V: TRBV11-2
DNA: TGTGCCAGCAGCTTAACCAGCGGACTGGACTACGAGCAGTACTTC
CDR3: CASSLTSGLDYEQYF

D: TRBD2
size: NA
J: TRBJ2-1
V: TRBV19
DNA: TGTGCCAGTAGTTTGGCGGGAGGGGCCTACAATGAGCAGTTCTTC
CDR3: CASSLAGGAYNEQFF

D: NA
size: NA
J: TRBJ2-6
V: TRBV28
DNA: TGTGCCACCTCCCCCCAGGGGGGCGGTGGGGCCAACGTCCTGACTTTC
CDR3: CATSPQGGGGANVLTF

D: TRBD1
size: NA
J: TRBJ2-7
V: TRBV11-3
DNA: TGTGCCAGCAGCTTAGGCAGGGGGTCTGAGCAGTACTTC
CDR3: CASSLGRGSEQYF

D: NA
size: NA
J: TRBJ2-4
V: TRBV5-8
DNA: TGTGCCAGCAGCTCCCGACTCCTTATAGCCAAAAACATTCAGTACTTC
CDR3: CASSSRLLIAKNIQYF

D: TRBD1
size: NA
J: TRBJ1-5
V: TRBV25-1
DNA: TGTGCCAGCAGTACGACAGGGTCCAATCAGCCCCAGCATTTT
CDR3: CASSTTGSNQPQHF

D: NA
size: NA
J: TRBJ2-7
V: TRBV30
DNA: TGTGCCAGCACGAGGGGTCCTTTACGCGGGCAGTACTTC
CDR3: CASTRGPLRGQYF

D: NA
size: NA
J: TRBJ2-7
V: TRBV7-6
DNA: TGTGCCAGCAGCTATAACGGGGGCGGATTTTCCTACGAGCAGTACTTC
CDR3: CASSYNGGGFSYEQYF

D: NA
size: medium-sized
J: TRBJ2-7
V: TRBV5-6
DNA: TGTGCCAGCAGCTTGGTGGGTTACGAGCAGTACTTC
CDR3: CASSLVGYEQYF

D: NA
size: NA
J: TRBJ2-2
V: TRBV11-3
DNA: TGTGCCAGCAGCTCCGCGACGGGGGAGCTGTTTTTT
CDR3: CASSSATGELFF

D: TRBD1
size: NA
J: TRBJ2-3
V: TRBV4-2
DNA: TGTGCCAGCAGCCAAGAAAGGCGGAGGGGGACAGGGGGGCTCCTGGGAGATACGCAGTATTTT
CDR3: CASSQERRRGTGGLLGDTQYF

D: NA
size: NA
J: TRBJ2-7
V: TRBV7-8
DNA: TGTGCCAGCAGCCCCGGCCCAGGGTTTTCCTACGAGCAGTACTTC
CDR3: CASSPGPGFSYEQYF

D: TRBD1
size: NA
J: TRBJ1-2
V: TRBV16
DNA: TGTGCCAGCAGCCGCCTGGGACAGGGGGGCTATGGCTACACCTTC
CDR3: CASSRLGQGGYGYTF

D: TRBD2
size: few
J: TRBJ2-5
V: TRBV2
DNA: TGTGCCAGCACAGAGCGGGAGGCTCAAGAGACCCAGTACTTC
CDR3: CASTEREAQETQYF

D: NA
size: NA
J: TRBJ2-5
V: TRBV14
DNA: TGTGCCAGCAGGGGGTTAGAAGAGACCCAGTACTTC
CDR3: CASRGLEETQYF

D: NA
size: NA
J: TRBJ2-7
V: TRBV6-6
DNA: TGTGCCAGCAATGACAGCCGGAGTCGCTACGAGCAGTACTTC
CDR3: CASNDSRSRYEQYF

D: NA
size: once
J: TRBJ2-7
V: TRBV11-2
DNA: TGTGCCAGCAGCTCACCGGGTGGGCGCGGAACCTACGAGCAGTACTTC
CDR3: CASSSPGGRGTYEQYF

D: NA
size: NA
J: TRBJ2-3
V: TRBV11-3
DNA: TGTGCCAGCAGCCCGCGGAAAATCACAGATACGCAGTATTTT
CDR3: CASSPRKITDTQYF

D: TRBD2
size: NA
J: TRBJ2-1
V: TRBV6-4
DNA: TGTGCCAGCAGTGACTCGGTAGCGGGAGCGGGTGAGCAGTTCTTC
CDR3: CASSDSVAGAGEQFF

D: NA
size: NA
J: TRBJ2-2
V: TRBV9
DNA: TGTGCCAGCAGCATAACAGGACAGCACACCGGGGAGCTGTTTTTT
CDR3: CASSITGQHTGELFF

D: TRBD2
size: NA
J: TRBJ2-1
V: TRBV19
DNA: TGTGCCAGTAGTATAGATCACCTAGCGGCCACGCTCCGCAATGAGCAGTTCTTC
CDR3: CASSIDHLAATLRNEQFF

D: NA
size: NA
J: TRBJ2-5
V: TRBV12-5
DNA: TGTGCTAGTGGTTTACCCTGGGGGACCCAGTACTTC
CDR3: CASGLPWGTQYF

D: NA
size: NA
J: TRBJ1-1
V: TRBV6-5
DNA: TGTGCCAGCAGGGCCCGGACAGATGACCTTGAAGCTTTCTTT
CDR3: CASRARTDDLEAFF

D: NA
size: NA
J: TRBJ1-2
V: TRBV9
DNA: TGTGCCAGCAGCGTACCAGGGCTACATGGCTACACCTTC
CDR3: CASSVPGLHGYTF

D: TRBD1
size: NA
J: TRBJ2-7
V: TRBV7-3
DNA: TGTGCCAGCAGCTTAAACAGGGGGCCCTACGAGCAGTACTTC
CDR3: CASSLNRGPYEQYF

D: NA
size: NA
J: TRBJ2-7
V: TRBV6-5
DNA: TGTGCCAGCAGTTACAGGGGGTTCTCCTACGAGCAGTACTTC
CDR3: CASSYRGFSYEQYF

D: TRBD2
size: NA
J: TRBJ2-5
V: TRBV6-1
DNA: TGTGCCAGCCGGATCGGGAGGAAGACCCAGTACTTC
CDR3: CASRIGRKTQYF

D: TRBD1
size: NA
J: TRBJ2-7
V: TRBV5-1
DNA: TGCGCCAGCAGCCCCACCGGGACAGGGTTACGGGCCTCCTACGAGCAGTACTTC
CDR3: CASSPTGTGLRASYEQYF

D: TRBD1
size: few
J: TRBJ1-5
V: TRBV9
DNA: TGTGCCACCGGGACAGGGTATTTGAACAATCAGCCCCAGCATTTT
CDR3: CATGTGYLNNQPQHF

D: NA
size: NA
J: TRBJ2-7
V: TRBV30
DNA: TGTGCCTGGAGTGCGGGAGAAATCTACGAGCAGTACTTC
CDR3: CAWSAGEIYEQYF

D: NA
size: NA
J: TRBJ2-5
V: TRBV7-3
DNA: TGTGCCAGCAGCCGAGACTCGCAAGAGACCCAGTACTTC
CDR3: CASSRDSQETQYF

D: NA
size: NA
J: TRBJ1-2
V: TRBV28
DNA: TGTGCCAGCACCTTAGCAGGCCCAGGGGCCTATGGCTACACCTTC
CDR3: CASTLAGPGAYGYTF

D: TRBD2
size: NA
J: TRBJ2-3
V: TRBV28
DNA: TGTGCCAGCAGTCTAGCGGGAGGAGAAGATACGCAGTATTTT
CDR3: CASSLAGGEDTQYF

D: TRBD2
size: NA
J: TRBJ2-1
V: TRBV7-8
DNA: TGTGCCAGCAGCCGCTCGGGACTAGCGGGCAACAATGAGCAGTTCTTC
CDR3: CASSRSGLAGNNEQFF

D: TRBD2
size: NA
J: TRBJ2-1
V: TRBV18
DNA: TGTGCCAGTCTCCCCCCACTAGCGGGACCCTACAATGAGCAGTTCTTC
CDR3: CASLPPLAGPYNEQFF

D: NA
size: NA
J: TRBJ1-5
V: TRBV11-3
DNA: TGTGCCAGCAGCTCTGACATGAATCAGCCCCAGCATTTT
CDR3: CASSSDMNQPQHF

D: TRBD2
size: NA
J: TRBJ2-5
V: TRBV19
DNA: TGTGCCAGTAGTATAGGTGGACTAGCGGGAGGAGAGGAGACCCAGTACTTC
CDR3: CASSIGGLAGGEETQYF

D: NA
size: NA
J: TRBJ1-1
V: TRBV4-3
DNA: TGCGCCAGCAGCCAAACCCCCCAGGGTCCGGGGACTGAAGCTTTCTTT
CDR3: CASSQTPQGPGTEAFF

D: NA
size: NA
J: TRBJ1-3
V: TRBV18
DNA: TGTGCCAGCTCACCTGGGAGTAGCTCTGGAAACACCATATATTTT
CDR3: CASSPGSSSGNTIYF

D: NA
size: NA
J: TRBJ2-7
V: TRBV29-1
DNA: TGCAGCGCCGGCGAGGGAGGGGGGTACGAGCAGTACTTC
CDR3: CSAGEGGGYEQYF

D: TRBD1
size: NA
J: TRBJ2-3
V: TRBV11-3
DNA: TGTGCCAGCAGTTCTATCCGGGACAGGGGACTCCGGTATACGCAGTATTTT
CDR3: CASSSIRDRGLRYTQYF

D: NA
size: NA
J: TRBJ1-1
V: TRBV5-1
DNA: TGCGCCAGCAGCTTTGGGGCAGGTCTGAACACTGAAGCTTTCTTT
CDR3: CASSFGAGLNTEAFF

D: TRBD1
size: NA
J: TRBJ1-2
V: TRBV5-6
DNA: TGTGCCAGCAGCCCGGGGACAGGGAATGGCTACACCTTC
CDR3: CASSPGTGNGYTF

D: TRBD2
size: NA
J: TRBJ2-1
V: TRBV30
DNA: TGTGCCTGGAGCGGAGGGCTAGCGGGAGGAGATGAGCAGTTCTTC
CDR3: CAWSGGLAGGDEQFF

D: TRBD2
size: NA
J: TRBJ2-3
V: TRBV19
DNA: TGTGCCAGTAGTCCCCTCGGAGTAGCGGGAGGCGCAGATACGCAGTATTTT
CDR3: CASSPLGVAGGADTQYF